This entry lists 29 T cell receptor beta chains sequenced from one sample in a study of beta chain features in type 1 diabetes. Sequenced material consisted of expressed TCRB transcripts (all of the isolated RNA was reverse transcribed). Clones were read by immunoSEQ multiplex PCR, and TCRdb kept only the in-frame ones, dropping some. Found here are about 900,000 clones, around a sixth of them singletons; the top ten hold about 0.02%. The sequenced sample consisted of naive CD4+ T cells from blood. Source of these receptors: a woman younger than 30 in good health.

CDR3 sequence: CATTGGGNQPQHF. DNA for the CDR3: TGTGCCACTACAGGGGGCGGCAATCAGCCCCAGCATTTT. The rearrangement links TRBV10-3 to TRBJ1-5; 9 nucleotides agree with TRBD1. The germline CDR1 and CDR2 sequences are ENHRY and SYGVKD. The trim removed 10 bases at V and 2 bases at J, leaving 3 bases unmatched. The CDR3 sequence is 13 residues long.

This clone was detected only a few times. The chain combines TRBV5-1 with TRBJ2-7; D remains ambiguous. The CDR3 contains 13 residues. Germline V CDR1 and CDR2: SGHRS, YFSETQ. The V gene lost 1 base and the J gene lost 0 bases, with 5 bases spanning the gap. Written as DNA, the CDR3 is TGCGCCAGCAGCTTGTATACCTCCTACGAGCAGTACTTC. Residues: CASSLYTSYEQYF.

There are a few counts of this clone. This chain uses TRBV5-4 with TRBJ2-2; 10 bases map to TRBD2. Germline CDR1 and CDR2: SGHNT and YYREEE (reference sequence). V lost 4 bases and J lost 3; bases outside the gene matches: 3. The length of the CDR3 is 15 residues. CDR3 DNA sequence: TGTGCCAGCAGCCCAGGACTAGCGGACACCGGGGAGCTGTTTTTT. Protein sequence: CASSPGLADTGELFF.

V is TRBV7-2 and J is TRBJ2-2; the match to TRBD1 covers 9 bases. V gave up 5 bases and J gave up 7 bases; unmatched junction bases: 14. Germline CDR1 and CDR2: SGHTA and FQGNSA. There are 17 residues in the CDR3. The CDR3 bases are TGTGCCAGCAGCCCGAACACAGGGGGCCGAAAAGGCGGGGAGCTGTTTTTT. Amino acids: CASSPNTGGRKGGELFF.

This clone has only a few counts. The genes are TRBV7-9 and TRBJ2-3; D is unclear. CDR3 length: 15 residues. Trimming stripped 2 bases from V and 0 bases from J, with 9 bases between. Per germline, CDR1 SEHNR and CDR2 FQNEAQ (reference sequence). CDR3 in amino acids: CASSLWASSTDTQYF. In DNA form, the CDR3 reads TGTGCCAGCAGCTTATGGGCCAGTAGCACAGATACGCAGTATTTT.

This clone appeared a few times. V and J are TRBV7-9 and TRBJ1-3; no clear D. CDR1 and CDR2 from the germline V gene are SEHNR and FQNEAQ (reference sequence). This CDR3 spans 16 amino acids. The V end lost 2 bases, the J end lost 1 base, and 12 bases lay between the germline ends. The CDR3 DNA is TGTGCCAGCAGCTTATCTATTTTGGGGTCTGGAAACACCATATATTTT. Protein: CASSLSILGSGNTIYF.

A few counts support this clone. The J gene is TRBJ2-7, the V gene TRBV7-2; D possibly matches TRBD1 or TRBD2 (5 bases each). V lost 1 base and J 9 bases, leaving 19 bases between the germline ends. The CDR3 extends over 15 amino acids. The V gene's germline CDR1 is SGHTA and CDR2 FQGNSA. The CDR3 sequence: CASSLDGTRELGQYF. In nucleotides, the CDR3 is TGTGCCAGCAGCTTAGACGGGACCCGGGAACTAGGGCAGTACTTC.

This sequence joins TRBV7-9 and TRBJ1-2; D uncertain. V was cut by 1 base and J by 0 bases, with 9 bases left in between. CDR1 SEHNR and CDR2 FQNEAQ come from the germline V gene (reference sequence). The CDR3 covers 15 residues. CDR3 bases: TGTGCCAGCAGCTTAGTTATCCGGGCTAACTATGGCTACACCTTC. Translation gives CASSLVIRANYGYTF.

This clone was detected a few times. The chain is built from TRBV7-3 and TRBJ2-2, with a possible D match to TRBD1 (5 bases). Germline V CDR1 and CDR2: SGHTA, FQGTGA. The CDR3 totals 13 residues. V gave up 5 bases and J gave up 4 bases, with 8 bases separating them. The CDR3 nucleotides are TGTGCCAGCAGCCCTCAGGGCACCGGGGAGCTGTTTTTT. Its protein product is CASSPQGTGELFF.

This clone was counted a few times. The chain employs TRBV18 and TRBJ2-2, with D possibly being TRBD1 (6 bases). Trimming cost V 4 bases and J 4 bases, with 10 bases left between them. The CDR3 consists of 14 residues. Per the germline V gene, CDR1 is KGHSH and CDR2 is LQKENI. Written as DNA, the CDR3 is TGTGCCAGCTCACAGGACAGCCGCACCGGGGAGCTGTTTTTT. It is translated as CASSQDSRTGELFF.

The V and J genes are TRBV19 and TRBJ2-1; TRBD2 is a possible D gene (6 bases). The CDR3 is made up of 15 amino acids. The V gene's germline CDR1 is LNHDA and CDR2 SQIVND (reference sequence). V lost 7 bases and J 6 bases, leaving 19 bases between the germline ends. CDR3: CASNSVAAGPNEQFF. The CDR3 DNA reads TGTGCCAGTAATTCCGTAGCGGCCGGACCCAATGAGCAGTTCTTC.

The J gene is TRBJ2-5, the V gene TRBV18, with unresolved D. The V end was cut by 6 bases, the J end by 1 base, with 9 bases between. The germline V gene has CDR1 KGHSH and CDR2 LQKENI. The CDR3 runs to 13 residues. CDR3 DNA sequence: TGTGCCAGCTCTCGGACCAGCCAAGAGACCCAGTACTTC. Translating gives CASSRTSQETQYF.

CDR3 sequence (DNA): TGCGCCAGCCGTTCTACTAGCGGGACTCTTAGTGAGCAGTTCTTC. Translation: CASRSTSGTLSEQFF. J is TRBJ2-1 and V is TRBV10-2; 10 bases are a match to TRBD2. Losses at the gene ends were 8 bases for V and 9 bases for J; bases not matched to a gene: 13. Germline V gene data show CDR1 as WSHSY and CDR2 as SAAADI. The CDR3 has 15 residues.

This clone has more than one count but fewer than ten. The rearrangement uses TRBV25-1 and TRBJ2-5; TRBD1 matches at 8 bases. The CDR3 is 13 residues long. Germline V CDR1 and CDR2: MGHDK, SYGVNS. V shed 6 bases, J shed 4 bases, and the junction held 4 bases outside the gene matches. CDR3 residues: CASRPTGGETQYF. CDR3 in DNA: TGTGCCAGCAGACCTACAGGGGGAGAGACCCAGTACTTC.

This clone was seen only a few times. The chain is built from TRBV7-2 and TRBJ2-1; 10 bases fit TRBD2. This CDR3 is 18 amino acids long. Unmatched junction bases numbered 13, after V lost 1 base and J lost 7 bases. Germline V gene lookup returns CDR1 SGHTA and CDR2 FQGNSA. DNA of the CDR3: TGTGCCAGCAGCTTAGTCCCCCTCCTAGCGGGAGCAAGGAATGAGCAGTTCTTC. Encoded protein: CASSLVPLLAGARNEQFF.

The chain employs TRBV5-1 and TRBJ2-7; 15 bases align to TRBD2. With 4 bases clipped from V and 3 bases from J, the junction kept 11 bases outside the gene matches. The CDR3 runs 18 residues. Germline CDR1 and CDR2: SGHRS and YFSETQ. Written as DNA, the CDR3 is TGCGCCAGCAGCCCCTACCCGGGACTAGCGGGAGGAGTCTACGAGCAGTACTTC. Translating gives CASSPYPGLAGGVYEQYF.

This clone turned up a few times. V and J are TRBV28 and TRBJ2-7; maybe TRBD2 (5 bases). Germline CDR1 and CDR2: MDHEN and SYDVKM. Trimming stripped 3 bases from V and 7 bases from J, with 16 bases between. This CDR3 region has 14 residues. The CDR3 DNA reads TGTGCCAGCAGTTTCTTGGACCCCCGGAGGGAGCAGTACTTC. It yields the protein CASSFLDPRREQYF.

A few counts support this clone. V gene TRBV29-1 combines with J gene TRBJ1-2, with TRBD1 matching 7 bases. V trimming: 5 bases; J trimming: 5 bases; junction bases outside the gene matches: 20. In germline, CDR1 is SQVTM, CDR2 ANQGSEA. This CDR3 has 17 amino acids. The CDR3 nucleotides are TGCAGCGTTAACACCGATCCCGCAGACCCCAGGGGGTATGGCTACACCTTC. Amino acids: CSVNTDPADPRGYGYTF.

This clone was counted only a few times. The chain combines TRBV10-3 with TRBJ1-2; tentative D call: TRBD1 (6 bases). This CDR3 contains 14 residues. Trimming pared 6 bases from V and 4 bases from J, leaving 15 bases between. Looked up from germline, CDR1 is ENHRY and CDR2 is SYGVKD. The CDR3 coding sequence is TGTGCCATCAGAGATTCAGGGGACGGCTATGGCTACACCTTC. Translating it yields CAIRDSGDGYGYTF.

This rearrangement joins TRBV10-3 to TRBJ2-7; D possibly matches TRBD1 or TRBD2 (5 bases each). The CDR3 runs 18 residues. V gave up 11 bases and J gave up 3 bases, with 32 bases separating them. Germline V CDR1 and CDR2: ENHRY, SYGVKD. CDR3 sequence reads: CASNRQGRIFGGHYEQYF. CDR3 DNA sequence: TGTGCCTCCAACAGGCAGGGAAGAATTTTTGGAGGCCACTACGAGCAGTACTTC.

Remarks on this clone: The sample carries other DNA sequences with the same CDR3. This chain links TRBV18 with TRBJ2-3; TRBD2 matches 9 bases. CDR3 length: 15 amino acids. The ends lost 3 bases at V and 1 base at J; junction bases unmatched: 2. Germline loops: CDR1 KGHSH, CDR2 LQKENI. In DNA form, the CDR3 reads TGTGCCAGCTCACCGCGACTAGCGGGCACAGATACGCAGTATTTT. It translates to CASSPRLAGTDTQYF.

The rearrangement joins TRBV10-3 to TRBJ2-1; tentatively, D is TRBD2 (5 bases). Germline V gene sequence: CDR1 ENHRY, CDR2 SYGVKD. The CDR3 spans 10 residues. Trimming shortened V by 9 bases and J by 6 bases, and 6 bases separated the two germline ends. This CDR3 is CAIGGNEQFF. The CDR3 bases are TGTGCCATAGGAGGCAATGAGCAGTTCTTC.

There are a few counts of this clone. The rearrangement links TRBV7-9 to TRBJ2-3, with a possible D match to TRBD2 (5 bases). Germline CDR1 reads SEHNR; CDR2 reads FQNEAQ (reference sequence). The CDR3 runs 13 residues. The germline V and J ends were trimmed by 5 bases and 0 bases, with 6 bases remaining between them. Here the CDR3 DNA reads TGTGCCAGCAGCCGGGGTAGCACAGATACGCAGTATTTT. Residues: CASSRGSTDTQYF.

The chain links TRBV10-3 to TRBJ2-1, with TRBD2 matching over 9 bases. This CDR3 is built from 17 residues. Per the germline V gene, CDR1 is ENHRY and CDR2 is SYGVKD. The V segment lost 3 bases and the J segment 8 bases; nucleotides outside the gene matches: 14. The chain's CDR3 is CAISEGWGAGGSYEQFF. CDR3 DNA sequence: TGTGCCATCAGTGAAGGGTGGGGAGCGGGAGGTAGCTATGAGCAGTTCTTC.

This clone has only a few counts. The J gene is TRBJ2-5, the V gene TRBV7-9; D call uncertain. Per germline, CDR1 SEHNR and CDR2 FQNEAQ (reference sequence). The CDR3 totals 14 residues. Trimming left V 0 bases short and J 2 bases short, with 7 bases between. The CDR3: CASSLAWHQETQYF. CDR3 sequence (DNA): TGTGCCAGCAGCTTAGCGTGGCATCAAGAGACCCAGTACTTC.

The rearrangement joins TRBV10-3 to TRBJ1-3; D remains unclear. Germline CDR1 ENHRY, CDR2 SYGVKD. The CDR3 contains 14 residues. Between the trimmed V and J ends, which lost 4 bases and 0 bases, there was a span of 7 bases. CDR3: CAISGRGSGNTIYF. The CDR3 nucleotides read TGTGCCATCAGTGGTCGTGGCTCTGGAAACACCATATATTTT.

In nucleotides, the CDR3 is TGTGCCAGCAGCCCAGCCGCCGCATTAGCGGGAAACAATGAGCAGTTCTTC. It codes for CASSPAAALAGNNEQFF. V gene TRBV5-4 combines with J gene TRBJ2-1; the match to TRBD2 covers 8 bases. Germline V lookup: CDR1 SGHNT, CDR2 YYREEE (reference sequence). The CDR3 spans 17 residues. Unmatched junction bases numbered 14, after V lost 4 bases and J lost 5 bases.

This clone has more than one count but fewer than ten. V usage is TRBV9 and J usage is TRBJ2-1; D gene ambiguous. The CDR3 totals 15 residues. Germline V gene data show CDR1 as SGDLS and CDR2 as YYNGEE. Trimming stripped 3 bases from V and 1 base from J, with 11 bases between. CDR3 nucleotides: TGTGCCAGCAGCGATAACGTTGGTTCCTACAATGAGCAGTTCTTC. It encodes CASSDNVGSYNEQFF.

The chain employs TRBV6-5 and TRBJ2-3, with D possibly TRBD1 on 6 matching bases. The V gene's germline CDR1 is MNHEY and CDR2 SVGAGI. The length of the CDR3 is 16 residues. V was cut by 0 bases and J by 2 bases, with 12 bases left in between. This CDR3 is CASSYSVMGATDTQYF. CDR3 nucleotides: TGTGCCAGCAGTTACTCGGTGATGGGGGCCACAGATACGCAGTATTTT.